This TCR beta chain was observed in a study of blood T cell repertoires in COVID-19. Sequencing was performed with immunoSEQ multiplex PCR; in TCRdb, only in-frame clones are kept and a portion is missing. The repertoire holds 120,000 to 150,000 clones, with approximately 84% as singletons. CDR1 SGHKS and CDR2 YYEKEE come from the germline V gene (reference sequence). Trimming left V 0 bases short and J 5 bases short, with 17 bases between. The CDR3 spans 16 residues. The clonotype originates from a woman older than 75 in a cohort sampled during active or convalescent COVID-19. The material sequenced was peripheral blood. V usage is TRBV5-5 and J usage is TRBJ1-1; D is possibly TRBD1 (6 bases). CDR3 coding DNA: TGTGCCAGCAGCTTGGGGCCAAAAACAGGGTTGACTGAAGCTTTCTTT. This encodes CASSLGPKTGLTEAFF.